The 9 T cell receptor beta chains below all came from one sample that was sequenced in a study of blood T cell repertoires in COVID-19 (dated by TCRdb to the early 2020s). The method behind the library was the immunoSEQ multiplex PCR assay. TCRdb carries this immuneACCESS record with in-frame sequences only. Its versions omit some clonotypes, under half of them owing to an unresolved V gene in the studies checked, with the rest unexplained. For this sample the table gives about 200,000 clones, of which 65% to 90% were detected only once. The ten largest account for about 5% of the sample. Sequencing was done on a sample of PBMCs or T cells enriched from blood (not recorded which). Source of these receptors: a woman aged 60-70 years with acute COVID-19.

The chain is built from TRBV5-1 and TRBJ2-3; TRBD2 agrees at 8 bases. Germline V gene data show CDR1 as SGHRS and CDR2 as YFSETQ. V trimming: 1 base; J trimming: 6 bases; junction bases outside the gene matches: 7. The CDR3 runs 15 residues. The CDR3 region has the DNA TGCGCCAGCAGCTTGTCAGCGGGAGACGCTGATACGCAGTATTTT. Translation gives CASSLSAGDADTQYF.

The chain combines TRBV6-4 with TRBJ2-7; the D gene is possibly TRBD1 (7 bases). Germline values: CDR1 MRHNA, CDR2 SNTAGT. V was trimmed by 7 bases and J by 4 bases, leaving 14 bases between them. The CDR3 length is 13 residues. CDR3 sequence (DNA): TGTGCCAGCACCCCCGGGGGACAGTACGAGCAGTACGTC. Amino acids: CASTPGGQYEQYV.

The V gene is TRBV7-9, the J gene TRBJ1-5; tentative D call: TRBD1 (5 bases). The V gene's germline CDR1 is SEHNR and CDR2 FQNEAQ (reference sequence). The germline V and J ends were trimmed by 5 bases and 0 bases, with 8 bases remaining between them. CDR3 length: 14 amino acids. CDR3 protein: CASSPQDSNQPQHF. The CDR3 nucleotides read TGTGCCAGCAGCCCACAGGATAGCAATCAGCCCCAGCATTTT.

The rearrangement uses TRBV7-9 and TRBJ1-4; 11 bases agree with TRBD1. Losses at the gene ends were 3 bases for V and 7 bases for J; bases not matched to a gene: 1. Germline CDR1 and CDR2: SEHNR and FQNEAQ (reference sequence). This CDR3 has 14 amino acids. CDR3 protein: CASSLGTGGEKLFF. The CDR3 DNA sequence: TGTGCCAGCAGCTTGGGGACAGGGGGTGAAAAACTGTTTTTT.

This chain links TRBV7-6 with TRBJ1-6; 7 nucleotides agree with TRBD1. With 5 bases clipped from V and 6 bases from J, the junction kept 10 bases outside the gene matches. CDR1 and CDR2 from the germline V gene are SGHVS and FNYEAQ. The CDR3 is 16 residues long. This CDR3 is CASSRDDTGVNSPLHF. In DNA, the CDR3 is TGTGCCAGCAGCCGAGATGATACAGGGGTTAATTCACCCCTCCACTTT.

This chain connects TRBV10-3 to TRBJ1-1; D gene uncertain. The CDR3 is 13 residues long. V lost 4 bases and J lost 6, with 12 bases in between. Per the germline V gene, CDR1 is ENHRY and CDR2 is SYGVKD. The CDR3 DNA reads TGTGCCATCAGTGGGCCGGGTGACTCTGAAGCTTTCTTT. Encoded protein: CAISGPGDSEAFF.

The chain recombines TRBV18 with TRBJ1-6; tentatively, D is TRBD1 (5 bases). Trimming removed 0 bases at V and 7 bases at J, with 10 bases between. Germline V CDR1 and CDR2: KGHSH, LQKENI. This CDR3 is built from 15 residues. In DNA, the CDR3 is TGTGCCAGCTCACCACCGACAGAAAACAATTCACCCCTCCACTTT. It specifies CASSPPTENNSPLHF.

This clone was picked up one time. The rearrangement uses TRBV6-1 and TRBJ1-2, with D hard to call. The CDR3 covers 14 residues. With 0 bases removed from V and 3 bases from J, the gap between germline ends came to 8 bases. Germline assignment: CDR1 MNHNS and CDR2 SASEGT. CDR3 DNA: TGTGCCAGCAGTGAAGCGGCTCCTGACTATGGCTACACCTTC. Encoded protein: CASSEAAPDYGYTF.

The chain couples TRBV7-2 to TRBJ2-1; a weak D match, TRBD1 (5 bases). The germline V gene has CDR1 SGHTA and CDR2 FQGNSA. V was clipped by 2 bases and J by 8 bases, with 16 bases between them. The length of the CDR3 is 15 residues. In DNA, the CDR3 is TGTGCCAGCAGCTTATCTCTGGGGCAGTTCCATGAGCAGTTCTTC. Translated: CASSLSLGQFHEQFF.